The present T cell receptor (beta chain) was sequenced within a study of beta chain features in type 1 diabetes. The study, taken as a whole, reports: Fewer junction insertions and more nucleotide deletions appeared in type 1 diabetes patients. Researchers caution that PCR might favor shorter templates, equally among patients and controls.

The V end lost 3 bases, the J end lost 1 base, and 12 bases lay between the germline ends. In germline, CDR1 is LNHDA, CDR2 SQIVND (reference sequence). This CDR3 has 16 amino acids. Expressed TCRB transcripts were sequenced after all isolated RNA was converted to cDNA. The repertoire was sequenced with immunoSEQ multiplex PCR; TCRdb's copy has only in-frame clones and lacks some. There are about 620,000 clones in the sample; around a sixth occur only once, and around 0.1% lies in the top ten. A CD45RO/CCR7/CD25/CD127/CD95/CD27 panel sorted naive, central memory, regulatory and stem cell-like memory CD4+ cells. Concerning this clone itself: Its antigen is undetermined.

V is TRBV19 and J is TRBJ2-2, with D uncertain. This sequence originates from a man aged 18 to 29 in good health. The sample consisted of naive CD4+ T cells from blood. The CDR3 DNA follows: TGTGCCAGTAGTATCCGGTCCCCAGGGAACACCGGGGAGCTGTTTTTT. Protein product: CASSIRSPGNTGELFF.